Given below is one T cell receptor (beta chain) in context. Antigen unknown. Scientists amplified the TCR beta CDR3 regions from RNA transcripts. HTBI primers primed a first-round RT-PCR, and a second-round multiplex PCR followed. In TCRdb, the multiplex PCR reads were re-called with MiXCR into one record per CDR3 protein. This table holds under 800,000 distinct CDR3 sequences, approximately 22% found once. This specimen belongs to a study of Graves' ophthalmopathy and Graves' hyperthyroidism. Study-wide points: Blood samples also showed most expanded thyroid clonotypes exceeding 0.001 frequency. Using a 13-signature model, the authors split ophthalmopathy from stable hyperthyroidism, with roughly 90% sensitivity and approximately 80% specificity.

Being free of ophthalmopathy for 18 months of follow-up defined stable hyperthyroidism. It was on clinical symptoms, serum thyroxine, TRAb, thyroid ultrasound and orbital computed tomography that diagnosis relied. The CDR3 extends over 13 amino acids. Trimming removed 1 base at V and 5 bases at J, with 11 bases between. Germline V gene sequence: CDR1 SQVTM, CDR2 ANQGSEA. What was sequenced was peripheral blood. This TCR derives from a young woman with stable Graves' hyperthyroidism. Some clones in this sample may be carry-over from other donors' samples. The chain links TRBV29-1 to TRBJ1-1, with D hard to call. CDR3 amino acids: CSVEGPLMTEAFF. CDR3 in DNA: TGCAGCGTTGAAGGACCGTTGATGACTGAAGCTTTCTTT.